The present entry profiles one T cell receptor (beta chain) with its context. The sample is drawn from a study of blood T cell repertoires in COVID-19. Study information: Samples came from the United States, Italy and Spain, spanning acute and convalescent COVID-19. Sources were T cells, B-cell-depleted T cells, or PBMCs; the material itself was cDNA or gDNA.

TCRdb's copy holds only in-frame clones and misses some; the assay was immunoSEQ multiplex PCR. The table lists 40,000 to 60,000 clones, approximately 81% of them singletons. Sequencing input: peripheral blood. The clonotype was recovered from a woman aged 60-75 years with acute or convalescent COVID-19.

The chain's CDR3 is CASSYSGGLGNTIYF. In DNA form, the CDR3 reads TGTGCCAGCAGTTACTCGGGGGGACTCGGAAACACCATATATTTT. V and J are TRBV6-5 and TRBJ1-3; perhaps TRBD1 as D (5 bases). This CDR3 region has 15 residues. V was cut by 0 bases and J by 4 bases, with 10 bases left in between. Germline V gene sequence: CDR1 MNHEY, CDR2 SVGAGI.